This T cell receptor beta chain is drawn from a study of cytomegalovirus exposure and HLA in healthy donors. Study in general: Within the Caucasian-associated ancestry cluster were about 81% of the approximately 400 genotyped donors.

Whereas donors were nominally healthy upon sampling, unrecorded immune exposures were probable. The study ran its PCR with 60 Vbeta and 13 Jbeta primers. The data were produced by immunoSEQ multiplex PCR, yet TCRdb's version contains in-frame clones alone and is incomplete. The profile shows 150,000 to 250,000 clones, approximately 85% of them singletons. This CDR3 spans 14 amino acids. The V gene lost 3 bases and the J gene lost 4 bases, with 10 bases spanning the gap. Germline V gene sequence: CDR1 SNHLY, CDR2 FYNNEI. The sequenced material came from PBMCs. This clonotype originated in a woman in her forties or fifties in good health and CMV-seronegative. The rearrangement links TRBV2 to TRBJ1-3; no firm D call. CDR3 in DNA: TGTGCCAGCAGTGATGAAAGAGCAGGAAACACCATATATTTT. This encodes CASSDERAGNTIYF.